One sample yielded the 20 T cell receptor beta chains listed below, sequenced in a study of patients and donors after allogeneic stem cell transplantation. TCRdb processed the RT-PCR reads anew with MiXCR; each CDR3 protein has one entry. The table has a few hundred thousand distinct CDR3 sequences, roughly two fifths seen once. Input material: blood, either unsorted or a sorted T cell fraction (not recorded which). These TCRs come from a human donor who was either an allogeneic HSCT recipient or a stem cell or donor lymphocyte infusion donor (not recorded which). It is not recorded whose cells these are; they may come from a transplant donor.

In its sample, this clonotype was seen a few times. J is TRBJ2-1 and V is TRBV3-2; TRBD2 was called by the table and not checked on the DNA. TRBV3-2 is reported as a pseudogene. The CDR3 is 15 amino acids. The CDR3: CASSQGRALYNEQFF. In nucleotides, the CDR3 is TGTGCCAGCAGCCAAGGGAGGGCCCTCTACAATGAGCAGTTCTTC.

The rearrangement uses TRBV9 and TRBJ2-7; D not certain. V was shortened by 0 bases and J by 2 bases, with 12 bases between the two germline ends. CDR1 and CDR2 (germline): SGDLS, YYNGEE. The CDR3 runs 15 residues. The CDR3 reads CASSVAPALTYEQYF. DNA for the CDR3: TGTGCCAGCAGCGTAGCCCCGGCTCTCACCTACGAGCAGTACTTC.

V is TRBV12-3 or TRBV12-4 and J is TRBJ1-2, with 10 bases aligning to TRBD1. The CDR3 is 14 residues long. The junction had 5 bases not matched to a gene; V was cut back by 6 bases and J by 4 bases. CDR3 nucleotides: TGTGCCAGCAGGACGGGACAGGGGTCCTATGGCTACACCTTC. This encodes CASRTGQGSYGYTF.

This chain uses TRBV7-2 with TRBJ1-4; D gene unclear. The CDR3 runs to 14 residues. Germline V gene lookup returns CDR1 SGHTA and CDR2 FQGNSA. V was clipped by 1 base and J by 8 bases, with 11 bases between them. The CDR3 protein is CASSLGTLREKLFF. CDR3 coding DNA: TGTGCCAGCAGCTTAGGGACCCTCAGGGAAAAACTGTTTTTT.

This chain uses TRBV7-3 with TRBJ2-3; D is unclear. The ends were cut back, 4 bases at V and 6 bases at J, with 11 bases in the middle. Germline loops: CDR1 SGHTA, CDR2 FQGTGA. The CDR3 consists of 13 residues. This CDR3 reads CASSSRTADTQYF. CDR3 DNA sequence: TGTGCCAGCAGCTCGCGGACGGCTGATACGCAGTATTTT.

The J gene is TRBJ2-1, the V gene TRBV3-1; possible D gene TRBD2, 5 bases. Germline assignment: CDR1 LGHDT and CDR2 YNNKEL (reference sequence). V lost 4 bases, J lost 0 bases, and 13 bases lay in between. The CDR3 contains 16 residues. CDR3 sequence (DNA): TGTGCCAGCAGCCCCTGGATGGGGAGCTCCTACAATGAGCAGTTCTTC. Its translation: CASSPWMGSSYNEQFF.

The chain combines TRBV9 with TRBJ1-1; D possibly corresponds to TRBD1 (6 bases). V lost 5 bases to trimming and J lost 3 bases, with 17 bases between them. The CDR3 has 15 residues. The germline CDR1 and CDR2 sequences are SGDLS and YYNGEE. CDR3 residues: CASSEVGQSYTEAFF. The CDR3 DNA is TGTGCCAGCAGTGAAGTAGGACAGTCATACACTGAAGCTTTCTTT.

The CDR3 protein is CAMSAGLNTEAFF. The CDR3 DNA follows: TGTGCCATGTCCGCTGGACTAAACACTGAAGCTTTCTTT. The chain employs TRBV10-3 and TRBJ1-1; no reliable D call. This CDR3 is 13 amino acids long. Germline values: CDR1 ENHRY, CDR2 SYGVKD. V lost 9 bases and J lost 2, with 13 bases in between.

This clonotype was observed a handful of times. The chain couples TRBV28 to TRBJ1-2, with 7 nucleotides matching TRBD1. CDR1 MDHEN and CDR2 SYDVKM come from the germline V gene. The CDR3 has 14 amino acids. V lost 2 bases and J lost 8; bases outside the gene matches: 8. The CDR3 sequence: CASSLPNDRAGYTF. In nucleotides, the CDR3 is TGTGCCAGCAGTTTACCCAATGACAGGGCGGGCTACACCTTC.

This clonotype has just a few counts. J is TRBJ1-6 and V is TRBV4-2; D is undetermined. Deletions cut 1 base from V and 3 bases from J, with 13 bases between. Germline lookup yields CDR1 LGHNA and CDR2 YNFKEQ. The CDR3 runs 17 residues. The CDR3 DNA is TGTGCCAGCAGCCAAGGTTCGAGGTCCTTCTATAATTCACCCCTCCACTTT. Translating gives CASSQGSRSFYNSPLHF.

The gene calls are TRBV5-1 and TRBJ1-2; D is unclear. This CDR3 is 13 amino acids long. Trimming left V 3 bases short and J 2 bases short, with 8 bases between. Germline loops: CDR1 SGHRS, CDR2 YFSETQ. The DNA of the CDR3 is TGCGCCAGCAGCTCGCAGGAAAACTATGGCTACACCTTC. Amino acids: CASSSQENYGYTF.

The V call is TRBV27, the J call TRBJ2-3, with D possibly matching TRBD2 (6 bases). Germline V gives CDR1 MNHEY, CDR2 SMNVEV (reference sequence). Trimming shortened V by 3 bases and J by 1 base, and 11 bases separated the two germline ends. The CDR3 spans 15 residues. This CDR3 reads CASSFDRGGTDTQYF. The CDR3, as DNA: TGTGCCAGCAGTTTCGATCGCGGGGGCACAGATACGCAGTATTTT.

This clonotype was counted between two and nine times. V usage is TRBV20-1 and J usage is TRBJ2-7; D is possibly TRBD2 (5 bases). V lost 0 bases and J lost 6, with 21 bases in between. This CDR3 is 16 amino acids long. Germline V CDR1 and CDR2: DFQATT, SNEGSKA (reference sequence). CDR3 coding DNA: TGCAGTGCTAGAGATTTCGTTCGGGGTTTCCGTACCGAGCAGTACTTC. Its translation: CSARDFVRGFRTEQYF.

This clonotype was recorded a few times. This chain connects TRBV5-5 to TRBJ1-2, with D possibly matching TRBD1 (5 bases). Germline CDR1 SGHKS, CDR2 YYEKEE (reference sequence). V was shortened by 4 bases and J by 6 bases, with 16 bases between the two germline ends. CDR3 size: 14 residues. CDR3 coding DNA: TGTGCCAGCAGCCCCAGGGTGGCCCCGGATGGCTACACCTTC. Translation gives CASSPRVAPDGYTF. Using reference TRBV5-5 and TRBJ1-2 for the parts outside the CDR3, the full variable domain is DAGVTQSPTHLIKTRGQQVTLRCSPISGHKSVSWYQQVLGQGPQFIFQYYEKEERGRGNFPDRFSARQFPNYSSELNVNALLLGDSALYLCASSPRVAPDGYTFGSGTRLTVV.

Written as DNA, the CDR3 is TGCAGCGTGGTACAGGGGTCGAACACTGAAGCTTTCTTT. This gives the protein CSVVQGSNTEAFF. The chain uses TRBV29-1 and TRBJ1-1; 7 bases line up with TRBD1. Germline assignment: CDR1 SQVTM and CDR2 ANQGSEA. Losses at the gene ends were 6 bases for V and 1 base for J; bases not matched to a gene: 5. The CDR3 spans 13 residues.

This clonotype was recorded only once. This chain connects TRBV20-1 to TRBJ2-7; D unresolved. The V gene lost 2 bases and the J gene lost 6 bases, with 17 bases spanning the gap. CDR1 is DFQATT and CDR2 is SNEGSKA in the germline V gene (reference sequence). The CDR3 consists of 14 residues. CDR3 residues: CSARSTQTFSEQYF. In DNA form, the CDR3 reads TGCAGTGCTAGATCTACCCAGACCTTTTCCGAGCAGTACTTC.

CDR3 residues: CASSERGRTDTQYF. The DNA for the CDR3 is TGTGCCAGCAGCGAGCGGGGGCGGACAGATACGCAGTATTTT. This chain links TRBV28 with TRBJ2-3; 8 bases agree with TRBD2. The CDR3 covers 14 residues. In germline, CDR1 is MDHEN, CDR2 SYDVKM. V shed 6 bases and J 3 bases; nucleotides not matched to a gene: 5.

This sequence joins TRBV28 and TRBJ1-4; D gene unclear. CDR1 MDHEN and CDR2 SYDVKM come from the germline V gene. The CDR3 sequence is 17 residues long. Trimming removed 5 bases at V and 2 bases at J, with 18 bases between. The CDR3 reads CASSLHRQSGTNEKLFF. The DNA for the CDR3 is TGTGCCAGCAGTCTCCACCGGCAGTCCGGGACTAATGAAAAACTGTTTTTT.

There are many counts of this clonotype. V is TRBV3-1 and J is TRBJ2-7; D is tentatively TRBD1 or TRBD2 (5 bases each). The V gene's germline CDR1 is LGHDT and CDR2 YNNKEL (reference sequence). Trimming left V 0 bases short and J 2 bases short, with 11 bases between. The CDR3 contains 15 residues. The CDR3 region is CASSQERDEAYEQYF. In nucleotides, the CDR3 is TGTGCCAGCAGCCAAGAAAGGGACGAAGCCTACGAGCAGTACTTC.

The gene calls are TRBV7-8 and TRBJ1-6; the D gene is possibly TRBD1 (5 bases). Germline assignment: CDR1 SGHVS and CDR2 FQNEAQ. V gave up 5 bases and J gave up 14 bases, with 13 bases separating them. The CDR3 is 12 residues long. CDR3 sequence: CASSHVGGALHF. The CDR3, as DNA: TGTGCCAGCAGCCACGTCGGGGGGGCCCTCCACTTT.